This section outlines one T cell receptor beta chain sequence together with its context. Each CDR3 protein gets one entry after TCRdb re-called the 5' RACE reads with MiXCR. In the table there are around 150,000 distinct CDR3 sequences, around 45% of which are singletons. Germline CDR1 is DFQATT and CDR2 is SNEGSKA (reference sequence). Trimming took 5 bases from V and 4 from J; bases not matched to a gene: 9. CDR3 length: 16 amino acids. The record originates from a study of CD8 T cells in ankylosing spondylitis. This chain joins TRBV20-1 and TRBJ2-5; 14 nucleotides align to TRBD2. This TCR came from a male donor with ankylosing spondylitis. The sample consisted of synovial fluid, either unsorted or a sorted T cell fraction (not recorded which). CDR3 loop: CSARLAGGPESETQYF. DNA for the CDR3: TGCAGTGCTCGACTAGCGGGAGGGCCAGAGTCAGAGACCCAGTACTTC.